The 17 T cell receptor beta chains below all came from one sample that was sequenced in a study of early T cells in non-severe SARS-CoV-2 infection. TCRdb used MiXCR to reprocess the 5' RACE reads, holding one entry per CDR3 protein. The sample carries some 49,000 distinct CDR3 sequences, around 8% recorded once. The material sequenced was whole blood. These receptors were collected from an adult who was a healthcare worker with PCR-confirmed SARS-CoV-2 infection or an uninfected control (not recorded which).

This chain links TRBV4-1 with TRBJ2-1; D possibly corresponds to TRBD2 (5 bases). There are 15 residues in the CDR3. Germline-derived CDR1 and CDR2 are MGHRA and YSYEKL. Between the trimmed V and J ends, which lost 4 bases and 8 bases, there was a span of 18 bases. The CDR3 loop is CASSPYGVGGDEQFF. In DNA, the CDR3 is TGCGCCAGCAGCCCCTACGGGGTGGGTGGCGATGAGCAGTTCTTC.

This clonotype came up many times. The chain is built from TRBV10-3 and TRBJ2-3, with D unresolved. Germline CDR1 ENHRY, CDR2 SYGVKD. The CDR3 extends over 14 amino acids. The V end lost 7 bases, the J end lost 0 bases, and 11 bases lay between the germline ends. The CDR3 DNA is TGTGCCATCAAGCAGTCCTCCAGCACAGATACGCAGTATTTT. Amino acid sequence: CAIKQSSSTDTQYF.

This clonotype was seen repeatedly, ten times or more. The chain carries TRBV7-2 and TRBJ1-5; 7 bases are a match to TRBD1. Germline values: CDR1 SGHTA, CDR2 FQGNSA. The length of the CDR3 is 14 residues. J was trimmed by 4 bases and V by 5 bases; bases with no gene match: 5. DNA of the CDR3: TGTGCCAGCAGCCTTAGACAGGGAAATCAGCCCCAGCATTTT. This sequence encodes CASSLRQGNQPQHF.

This chain connects TRBV10-2 to TRBJ1-5; maybe TRBD1 (6 bases). Per the germline V gene, CDR1 is WSHSY and CDR2 is SAAADI. The V and J ends lost 2 bases and 7 bases respectively, with 12 bases between them. The CDR3 consists of 14 residues. Here the CDR3 reads CASSEGRGRQPQHF. DNA for the CDR3: TGCGCCAGCAGTGAGGGCAGGGGAAGGCAGCCCCAGCATTTT.

The V and J genes are TRBV19 and TRBJ1-4; TRBD1 aligns across 10 bases. Germline trimming cut 9 bases from V and 2 bases from J; bases unmatched to any gene: 3. Germline V gene data show CDR1 as LNHDA and CDR2 as SQIVND (reference sequence). This CDR3 has 14 amino acids. The CDR3, as DNA: TGTGCCAGCTCGGGACAGGGGACTAATGAAAAACTGTTTTTT. The encoded protein is CASSGQGTNEKLFF.

The chain has TRBV11-3 and TRBJ2-3; 12 bases fit TRBD2. The CDR3 totals 16 residues. CDR1 and CDR2 from the germline V gene are SGHNT and YENEEA. The V and J ends lost 8 bases and 4 bases, in that order; junction bases with no gene match: 10. In nucleotides, the CDR3 is TGTGCCAGCGTTCTAGCGGGGGGGCCGAGATCAGATACGCAGTATTTT. It translates to CASVLAGGPRSDTQYF.

Ten or more counts support this clonotype. J is TRBJ1-6 and V is TRBV7-6; D call uncertain. Trimming cost V 1 base and J 7 bases, with 11 bases left between them. Germline lookup yields CDR1 SGHVS and CDR2 FNYEAQ. The CDR3 runs 15 residues. CDR3 nucleotides: TGTGCCAGCAGCTTAGGATCGGAGGGAAATTCACCCCTCCACTTT. Protein product: CASSLGSEGNSPLHF.

This clonotype was observed a few times. The chain couples TRBV5-1 to TRBJ2-1; D not resolved. Trimming removed 0 bases from V and 4 bases from J, with 14 bases in between. Per germline, CDR1 SGHRS and CDR2 YFSETQ. This CDR3 has 16 residues. The CDR3 sequence: CASSLARWSSYNEQFF. DNA of the CDR3: TGCGCCAGCAGCTTGGCTAGGTGGAGTAGTTACAATGAGCAGTTCTTC.

This clonotype was counted only a few times. This chain uses TRBV5-6 with TRBJ1-5; D is unclear. The CDR3 spans 13 residues. CDR1 SGHDT and CDR2 YYEEEE come from the germline V gene. V was shortened by 3 bases and J by 2 bases, with 6 bases between the two germline ends. The CDR3 sequence is CASSWAGNQPQHF. The CDR3 nucleotides are TGTGCCAGCAGCTGGGCTGGCAATCAGCCCCAGCATTTT.

In this sample, this clonotype turned up a few times. The genes are TRBV28 and TRBJ1-2; D is perhaps TRBD1 (5 bases). V lost 4 bases, J lost 4 bases, and 10 bases lay in between. This CDR3 comprises 13 residues. CDR1 and CDR2 (germline): MDHEN, SYDVKM. The CDR3 sequence: CASSSGRVYGYTF. The CDR3 DNA reads TGTGCCAGCAGTTCGGGCAGGGTCTATGGCTACACCTTC.

The gene calls are TRBV27 and TRBJ2-7, with 11 bases that match TRBD2. The J segment lost 1 base and the V segment lost 6 bases, leaving 5 bases of the junction unmatched. The CDR3 runs 15 residues. CDR1 is MNHEY, CDR2 SMNVEV, per germline (reference sequence). CDR3 region: CASRGTSGASYEQYF. For the CDR3, the DNA is TGTGCCAGCAGGGGGACTAGCGGAGCTTCCTACGAGCAGTACTTC.

The chain recombines TRBV7-8 with TRBJ2-3; perhaps TRBD2 as D (5 bases). The V gene lost 7 bases and the J gene lost 1 base, with 15 bases spanning the gap. CDR3 length equals 15 residues. Per the germline V gene, CDR1 is SGHVS and CDR2 is FQNEAQ. The CDR3 DNA follows: TGTGCCAGCACCCAAATCCCCGGGGGCACAGATACGCAGTATTTT. Encoded protein: CASTQIPGGTDTQYF.

The rearrangement joins TRBV19 to TRBJ2-7, with D maybe TRBD2 (5 bases). The germline V and J ends were trimmed by 3 bases and 1 base, with 13 bases remaining between them. The CDR3 is 15 amino acids. Germline V gives CDR1 LNHDA, CDR2 SQIVND (reference sequence). The CDR3 reads CASSIIFGKSYEQYF. CDR3 coding DNA: TGTGCCAGTAGTATTATCTTCGGGAAGTCCTACGAGCAGTACTTC.

The chain couples TRBV2 to TRBJ2-1; TRBD1 matches at 8 bases. This CDR3 spans 15 amino acids. V was pared by 6 bases and J by 6 bases, with 10 bases of the junction left unmatched. Looked up from germline, CDR1 is SNHLY and CDR2 is FYNNEI. CDR3 loop: CASSRQGAAGNEQFF. DNA for the CDR3: TGTGCCAGCAGCCGGCAGGGGGCTGCGGGCAATGAGCAGTTCTTC.

This chain links TRBV7-9 with TRBJ2-2; TRBD1 matches 11 bases. Trimming took 6 bases from V and 11 from J; bases not matched to a gene: 5. CDR3 size: 13 residues. Germline CDR1 reads SEHNR; CDR2 reads FQNEAQ (reference sequence). The CDR3 coding sequence is TGTGCCAGCAGTGCGGACAGGGGGCGCGAGCTGTTTTTT. Translating gives CASSADRGRELFF.

CDR3 region: CASSQVGTRTTDTQYF. CDR3 coding DNA: TGTGCCAGCAGCCAAGTTGGGACTCGGACCACAGATACGCAGTATTTT. This chain links TRBV4-2 with TRBJ2-3, with a possible D match to TRBD2 (6 bases). CDR1 and CDR2 from the germline V gene are LGHNA and YNFKEQ. Trimming removed 1 base at V and 2 bases at J, with 13 bases between. The CDR3 spans 16 residues.

The J gene is TRBJ2-7, the V gene TRBV9; D is unclear. V was shortened by 0 bases and J by 3 bases, with 13 bases between the two germline ends. This CDR3 is built from 15 residues. Per germline, CDR1 SGDLS and CDR2 YYNGEE. CDR3 coding DNA: TGTGCCAGCAGCGTAGCCATATCGCCAGTCTACGAGCAGTACTTC. Protein sequence: CASSVAISPVYEQYF.